A selection of T cell receptor beta chains follows, all from one sample in a study of CD4 T cells in relation to SARS-CoV-2 and coronaviruses. The data were produced by immunoSEQ multiplex PCR, yet TCRdb's version contains in-frame clones alone and is incomplete. There are about 59,000 clones in the sample; about nine tenths occur only once, and roughly 1.5% lies in the top ten. The source material was memory CD4+ T cells from PBMCs. The receptors derive from a human donor in good health. Each CDR3 is given with its conserved first and last residue.

>TRBJ2-3|TRBV12-5
CASARGSAETTDTQYF
>TRBJ2-4|TRBV5-4
CASSPTSGRAQNIQYF
>TRBJ2-4|TRBV7-2
CASSPRDSGRDIQYF
>TRBJ2-5|TRBV5-1
CASSLGGRRGSGETQYF
>TRBJ2-7|TRBV28
CASSLAQTPYEQYF
>TRBJ2-5|TRBV18
CASSRGTLETQYF
>TRBJ2-1|TRBV6-5
CASSYFLAERREQFF
>TRBJ2-7|TRBV10-2
CASSDPYESYEQYF
>TRBJ2-7|TRBV27
CASSPGTGGRSYEQYF
>TRBJ1-2|TRBV18
CASSPGPSGGNNGYTF
>TRBJ2-2|TRBV7-9
CASSREYTGELFF
>TRBJ2-7|TRBV2
CASSESRTSGSYEQYF
>TRBJ2-3|TRBV5-1
CASSLGWQGPDTQYF
>TRBJ2-3|TRBV19
CASKVTSRTDTQYF
>TRBJ2-2|TRBV7-2
CASSFSGSAGELFF
>TRBJ1-2|TRBV3-1/TRBV3-2
CASSPTGTGGVYGYTF
>TRBJ2-7|TRBV12-3/TRBV12-4
CASRSADRYEQYF
>TRBJ1-2|TRBV20-1
CSASPVLGKGYTF
>TRBJ2-5|TRBV19
CASGTSGRARGETQYF
>TRBJ2-5|TRBV5-5
CASSLAWVAETQYF
>TRBJ2-2|TRBV3-1/TRBV3-2
CASSPMRLAGGVTGELFF
>TRBJ2-1|TRBV3-1/TRBV3-2
CATQGLGEQFF
>TRBJ2-1|TRBV19
CATGRGNPEQFF
>TRBJ2-1|TRBV4-1
CASSQGRLAGGGEQFF
>TRBJ2-5|TRBV5-1
CASSDGSSGQETQYF